Detailed here is one TCR beta chain. Its antigen is unknown. From germline, CDR1 is SGHTA and CDR2 FQGNSA. Trimming stripped 0 bases from V and 0 bases from J, with 8 bases between. CDR3 length: 16 residues. The sample originates from a study of cytomegalovirus exposure and HLA in healthy donors. Study observations and caveats: Presence/absence analyses treated sequencing depth as roughly uniform across donors.

The study ran its PCR with 60 Vbeta and 13 Jbeta primers. The method was immunoSEQ multiplex PCR; TCRdb's version includes in-frame clones alone and lacks a portion of them. The table lists 150,000 to 200,000 clones, more than 85% of them singletons, with roughly 1.8% in the top ten. This chain joins TRBV7-2 and TRBJ2-2; unclear D gene. The sample comprised PBMCs. The clonotype originates from a woman aged 18-30 years in good health and CMV-seronegative. CDR3 bases: TGTGCCAGCAGCTTAGCATCCAGGCCGAACACCGGGGAGCTGTTTTTT. It codes for CASSLASRPNTGELFF.